This TCR beta chain was captured in a study of blood T cell repertoires in COVID-19. Overall study: Sites across the United States, Italy and Spain contributed samples from acute and convalescent COVID-19.

Libraries were prepared by immunoSEQ multiplex PCR; TCRdb keeps only in-frame clonotypes and omits some of them. Here the sample spans over 50,000 clones, around nine tenths being singletons. V trimming: 2 bases; J trimming: 1 base; junction bases outside the gene matches: 13. The germline V gene encodes CDR1 MNHNS and CDR2 SASEGT. The CDR3 totals 19 residues. Sample: peripheral blood. The V and J genes are TRBV6-1 and TRBJ2-4, with TRBD2 matching over 8 bases. The receptor's source is a human donor with active COVID-19. The donor label of this sample is uncertain. The CDR3 DNA follows: TGTGCCAGCAGTGAAAATTATCTAGGTAGCGGGATGGCCAAAAACATTCAGTACTTC. This translates into CASSENYLGSGMAKNIQYF.